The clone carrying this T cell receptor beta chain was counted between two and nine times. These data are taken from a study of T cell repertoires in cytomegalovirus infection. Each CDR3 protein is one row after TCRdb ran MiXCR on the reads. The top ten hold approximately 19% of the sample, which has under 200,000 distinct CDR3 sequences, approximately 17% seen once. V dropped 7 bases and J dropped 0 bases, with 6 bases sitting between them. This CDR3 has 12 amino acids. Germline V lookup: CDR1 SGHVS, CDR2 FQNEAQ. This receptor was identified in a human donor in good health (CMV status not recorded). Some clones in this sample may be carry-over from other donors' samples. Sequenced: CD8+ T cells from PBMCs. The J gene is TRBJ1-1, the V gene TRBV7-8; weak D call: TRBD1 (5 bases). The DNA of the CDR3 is TGTGCCAGCATGGGGCTGAACACTGAAGCTTTCTTT. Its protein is CASMGLNTEAFF. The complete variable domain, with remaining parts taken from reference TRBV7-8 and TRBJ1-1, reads GAGVSQSPRYKVAKRGQDVALRCDPISGHVSLFWYQQALGQGPEFLTYFQNEAQLDKSGLPSDRFFAERPEGSVSTLKIQRTQQEDSAVYLCASMGLNTEAFFGQGTRLTVV.